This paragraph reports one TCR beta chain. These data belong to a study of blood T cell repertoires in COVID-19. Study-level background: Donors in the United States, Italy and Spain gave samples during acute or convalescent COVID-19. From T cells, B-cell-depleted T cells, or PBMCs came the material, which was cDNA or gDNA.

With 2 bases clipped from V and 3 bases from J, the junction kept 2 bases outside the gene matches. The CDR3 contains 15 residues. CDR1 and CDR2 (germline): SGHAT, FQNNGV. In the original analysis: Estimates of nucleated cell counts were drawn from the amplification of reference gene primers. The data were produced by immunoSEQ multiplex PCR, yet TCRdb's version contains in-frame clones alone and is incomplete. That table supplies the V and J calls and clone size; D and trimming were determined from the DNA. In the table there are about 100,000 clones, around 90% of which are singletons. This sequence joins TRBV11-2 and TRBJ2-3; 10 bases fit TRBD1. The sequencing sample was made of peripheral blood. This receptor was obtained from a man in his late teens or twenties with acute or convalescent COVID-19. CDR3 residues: CASSLWDRGTDTQYF. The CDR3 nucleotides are TGTGCCAGCAGCTTATGGGACAGGGGAACAGATACGCAGTATTTT.